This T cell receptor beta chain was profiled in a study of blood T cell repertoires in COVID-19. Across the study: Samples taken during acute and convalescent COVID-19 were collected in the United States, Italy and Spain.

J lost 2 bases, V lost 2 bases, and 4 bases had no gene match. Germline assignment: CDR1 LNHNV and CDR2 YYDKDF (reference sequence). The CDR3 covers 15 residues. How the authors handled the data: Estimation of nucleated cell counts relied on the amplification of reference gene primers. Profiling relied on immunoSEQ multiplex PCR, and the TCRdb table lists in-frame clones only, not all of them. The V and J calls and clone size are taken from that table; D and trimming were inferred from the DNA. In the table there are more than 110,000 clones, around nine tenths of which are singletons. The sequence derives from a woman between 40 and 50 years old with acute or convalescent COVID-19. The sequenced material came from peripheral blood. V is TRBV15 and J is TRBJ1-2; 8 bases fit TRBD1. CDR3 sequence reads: CATSRSDRANYGYTF. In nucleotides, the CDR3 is TGTGCCACCAGCAGATCGGACAGGGCGAACTATGGCTACACCTTC.